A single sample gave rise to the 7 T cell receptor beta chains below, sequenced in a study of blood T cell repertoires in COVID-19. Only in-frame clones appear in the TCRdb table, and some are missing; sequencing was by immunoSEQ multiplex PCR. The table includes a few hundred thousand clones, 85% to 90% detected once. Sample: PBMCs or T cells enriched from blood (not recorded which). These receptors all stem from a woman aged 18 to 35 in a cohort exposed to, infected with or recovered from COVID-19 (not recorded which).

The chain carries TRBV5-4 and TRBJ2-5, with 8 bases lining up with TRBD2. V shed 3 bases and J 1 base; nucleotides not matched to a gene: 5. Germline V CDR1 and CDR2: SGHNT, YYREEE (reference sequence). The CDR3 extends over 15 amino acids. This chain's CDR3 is CASSWSSGFQETQYF. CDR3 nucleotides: TGTGCCAGCAGCTGGTCTAGCGGGTTCCAAGAGACCCAGTACTTC.

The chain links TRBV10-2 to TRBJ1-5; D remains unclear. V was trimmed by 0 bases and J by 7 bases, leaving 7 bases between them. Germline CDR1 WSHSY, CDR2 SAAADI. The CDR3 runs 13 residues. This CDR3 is CASSESGYQPQHF. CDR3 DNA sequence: TGCGCCAGCAGTGAGTCGGGCTACCAGCCCCAGCATTTT.

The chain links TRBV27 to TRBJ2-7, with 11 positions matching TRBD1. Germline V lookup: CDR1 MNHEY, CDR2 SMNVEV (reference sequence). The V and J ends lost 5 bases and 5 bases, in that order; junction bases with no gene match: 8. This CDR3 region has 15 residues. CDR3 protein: CASSRWGQGENEQYF. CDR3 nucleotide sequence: TGTGCCAGCAGTAGATGGGGACAGGGGGAGAACGAGCAGTACTTC.

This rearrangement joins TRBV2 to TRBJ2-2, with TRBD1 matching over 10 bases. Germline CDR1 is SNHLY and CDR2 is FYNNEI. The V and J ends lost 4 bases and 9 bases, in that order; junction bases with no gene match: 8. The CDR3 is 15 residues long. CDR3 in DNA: TGTGCCAGCAGTGCACCGACGGACAGGGGGAGGGAGCTGTTTTTT. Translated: CASSAPTDRGRELFF. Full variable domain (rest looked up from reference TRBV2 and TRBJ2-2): EPEVTQTPSHQVTQMGQEVILRCVPISNHLYFYWYRQILGQKVEFLVSFYNNEISEKSEIFDDQFSVERPDGSNFTLKIRSTKLEDSAMYFCASSAPTDRGRELFFGEGSRLTVL.

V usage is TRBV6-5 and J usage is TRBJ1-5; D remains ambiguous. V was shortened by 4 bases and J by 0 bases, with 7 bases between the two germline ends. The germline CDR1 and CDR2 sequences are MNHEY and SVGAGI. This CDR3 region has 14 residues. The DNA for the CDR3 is TGTGCCAGCAGTTTGTCTTATAGCAATCAGCCCCAGCATTTT. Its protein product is CASSLSYSNQPQHF.

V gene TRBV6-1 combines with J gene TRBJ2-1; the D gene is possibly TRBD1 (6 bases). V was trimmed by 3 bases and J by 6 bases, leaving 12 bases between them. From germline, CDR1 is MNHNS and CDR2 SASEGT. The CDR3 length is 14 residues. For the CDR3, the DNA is TGTGCCAGCAGTGATTCTACAGGGTTCAATGAGCAGTTCTTC. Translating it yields CASSDSTGFNEQFF.

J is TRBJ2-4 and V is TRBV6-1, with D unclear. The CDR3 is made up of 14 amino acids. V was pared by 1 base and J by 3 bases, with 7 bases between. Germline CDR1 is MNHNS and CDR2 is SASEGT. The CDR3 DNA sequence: TGTGCCAGCAGTGAAGGGAGTAGCAAAAACATTCAGTACTTC. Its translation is CASSEGSSKNIQYF.